This T cell receptor beta chain was profiled in a study of blood T cell repertoires in COVID-19. The overall study: Material from acute and convalescent COVID-19 was sourced from the United States, Italy and Spain. T cells, B-cell-depleted T cells, or PBMCs provided the cDNA or gDNA that served as material.

Germline-derived CDR1 and CDR2 are MDHEN and SYDVKM. V was trimmed by 3 bases and J by 6 bases, leaving 11 bases between them. The CDR3 runs 13 residues. This clone is a singleton in its sample. This table comes from immunoSEQ multiplex PCR, and its TCRdb copy is limited to in-frame clones, with some not included. The table lists 17,000 or so clones, about 87% of them singletons, with roughly 3.1% in the top ten. This chain uses TRBV28 with TRBJ1-2; tentative D call: TRBD1 (5 bases). The clonotype comes from a human donor in a cohort sampled during active COVID-19. Sequencing used peripheral blood. DNA of the CDR3: TGTGCCAGCAGTTTCGGTGTAGGGGATGGCTACACCTTC. The encoded protein is CASSFGVGDGYTF.